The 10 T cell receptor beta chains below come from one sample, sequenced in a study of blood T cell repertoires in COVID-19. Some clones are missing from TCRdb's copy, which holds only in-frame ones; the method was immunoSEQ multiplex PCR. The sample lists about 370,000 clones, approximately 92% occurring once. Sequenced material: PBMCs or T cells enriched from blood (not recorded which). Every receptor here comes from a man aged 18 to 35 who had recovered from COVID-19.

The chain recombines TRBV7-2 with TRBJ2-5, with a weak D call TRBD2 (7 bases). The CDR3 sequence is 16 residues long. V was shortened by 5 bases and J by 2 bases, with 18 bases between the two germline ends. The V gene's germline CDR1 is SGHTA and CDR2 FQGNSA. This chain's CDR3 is CASSAPRGGRQETQYF. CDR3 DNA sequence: TGTGCCAGCAGCGCGCCGAGGGGGGGGCGTCAAGAGACCCAGTACTTC.

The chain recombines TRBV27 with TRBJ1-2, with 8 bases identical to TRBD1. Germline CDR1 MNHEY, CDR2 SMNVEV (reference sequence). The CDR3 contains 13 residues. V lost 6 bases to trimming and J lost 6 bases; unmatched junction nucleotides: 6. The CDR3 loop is CASRPDRENGYTF. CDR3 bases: TGTGCCAGCAGGCCGGACAGGGAGAATGGCTACACCTTC.

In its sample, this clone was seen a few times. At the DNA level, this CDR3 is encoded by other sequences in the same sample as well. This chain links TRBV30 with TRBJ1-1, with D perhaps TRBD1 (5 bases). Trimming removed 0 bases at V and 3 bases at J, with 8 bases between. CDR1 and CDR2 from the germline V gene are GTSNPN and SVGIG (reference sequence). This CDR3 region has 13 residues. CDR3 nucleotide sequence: TGTGCCTGGAGTGTCTCGGGGGACACTGAAGCTTTCTTT. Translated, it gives CAWSVSGDTEAFF.

CDR3 loop: CASSSRGLLGMNTEAFF. The CDR3 nucleotides read TGTGCCAGCAGTTCAAGGGGGCTATTAGGGATGAACACTGAAGCTTTCTTT. This chain links TRBV27 with TRBJ1-1; 7 nucleotides align to TRBD1. The germline gives CDR1 MNHEY, CDR2 SMNVEV (reference sequence). Trimming at V came to 4 bases and at J to 0 bases, leaving 11 bases not matched to a gene. This CDR3 contains 17 residues.

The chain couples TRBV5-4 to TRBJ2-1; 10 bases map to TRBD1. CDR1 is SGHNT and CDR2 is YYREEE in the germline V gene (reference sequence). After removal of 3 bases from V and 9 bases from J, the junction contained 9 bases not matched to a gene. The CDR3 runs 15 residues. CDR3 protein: CASSSRDRGGGEQFF. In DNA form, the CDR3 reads TGTGCCAGCAGCTCACGGGACAGGGGAGGTGGTGAGCAGTTCTTC.

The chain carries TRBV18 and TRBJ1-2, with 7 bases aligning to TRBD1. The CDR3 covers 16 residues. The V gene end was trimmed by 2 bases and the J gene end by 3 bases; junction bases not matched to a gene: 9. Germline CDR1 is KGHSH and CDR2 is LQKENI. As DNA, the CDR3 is TGTGCCAGCTCACCAAGGTTGGAGGGGGCCGACTATGGCTACACCTTC. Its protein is CASSPRLEGADYGYTF.

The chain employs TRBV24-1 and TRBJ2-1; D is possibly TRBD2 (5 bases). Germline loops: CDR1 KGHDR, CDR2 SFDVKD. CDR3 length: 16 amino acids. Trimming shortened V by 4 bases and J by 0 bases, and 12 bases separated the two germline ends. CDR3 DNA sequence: TGTGCCACCAGTGACCAATCGGGATCCTCCTACAATGAGCAGTTCTTC. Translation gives CATSDQSGSSYNEQFF.

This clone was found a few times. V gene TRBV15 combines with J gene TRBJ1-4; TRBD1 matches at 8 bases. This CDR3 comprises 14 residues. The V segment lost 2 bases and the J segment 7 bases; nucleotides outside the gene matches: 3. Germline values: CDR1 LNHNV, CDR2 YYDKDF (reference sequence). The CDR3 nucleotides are TGTGCCACCAGCAGACAGGGGGCTGGTGAAAAACTGTTTTTT. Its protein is CATSRQGAGEKLFF.

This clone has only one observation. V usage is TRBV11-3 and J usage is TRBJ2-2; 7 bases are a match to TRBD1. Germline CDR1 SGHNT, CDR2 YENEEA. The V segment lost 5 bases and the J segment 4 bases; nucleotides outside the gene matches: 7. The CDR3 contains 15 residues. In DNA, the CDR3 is TGTGCCAGCAGCCCGGGGACAGAACTCACCGGGGAGCTGTTTTTT. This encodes CASSPGTELTGELFF.

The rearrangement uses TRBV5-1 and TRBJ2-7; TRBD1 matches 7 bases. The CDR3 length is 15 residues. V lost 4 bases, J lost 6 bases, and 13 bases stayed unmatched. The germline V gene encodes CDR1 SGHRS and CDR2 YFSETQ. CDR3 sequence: CASSTQTGSLGEQYF. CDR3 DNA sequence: TGCGCCAGCAGCACCCAGACAGGGTCATTGGGCGAGCAGTACTTC.